The T cell receptor beta chain under discussion was sequenced for a study of response to subunit inactivated influenza vaccine (dated by TCRdb to 2017 to 2018). Background on the whole study: To follow how T cells responded to a trivalent subunit inactivated influenza vaccine, the researchers relied on deep quantitative profiling of the T cell receptor repertoire.

According to the study, the label for this sample's time point signals: more than 40 days after influenza vaccine administration. The library relied on RT-PCR. Sequencer: Illumina HiSeq 2500. The public reads were reanalyzed by TCRdb: fastp trimming at Q25, MiXCR alignment, in-frame beta chains only. Every CDR3 protein is listed once, alongside the most common genes and DNA of its rows. This sample is represented by hundreds of thousands of distinct CDR3 sequences; approximately 11% of them were singletons. Of the sample, 10% to 15% falls within the top ten clones. Study-level results and caveats: According to the authors, only a limited number of new T cells may be recruited by each seasonal influenza vaccination.

Unmatched junction bases come to 9, with V trimmed by 6 bases and J by 6 bases. Taken from the germline V gene, the CDR1 and CDR2 loops are SGHDT and YYEEEE. The cysteine opens and the phenylalanine closes a CDR3 of 14 amino acids. Left in the record is the CDR3 DNA by itself, 42 bases read in frame from the first base. At least ten counts were recorded for this clonotype. What antigen it recognizes has not been identified. The sample holds no much larger clone one base away, and base qualities are not on file. Source: PBMCs from blood, taken roughly 47 days after vaccination. This receptor was identified in a man aged 50 to 59 who received an inactivated influenza vaccine. Donor details come from another sample of the same person, matched by shared clones. This sequence uses TRBV5-6 and TRBJ2-3, and 8 bases in between align with TRBD1. The nucleotides read TGTGCCAGCATGACGACAGGGGCCCGGGATACGCAGTATTTT. Its product reads: CASMTTGARDTQYF. The full variable domain, completed from the reference TRBV5-6 and TRBJ2-3 proteins outside the CDR3, reads DAGVTQSPTHLIKTRGQQVTLRCSPKSGHDTVSWYQQALGQGPQFIFQYYEEEERQRGNFPDRFSGHQFPNYSSELNVNALLLGDSALYLCASMTTGARDTQYFGPGTRLTVL.